This T cell receptor beta chain is from a study of T cells in Graves' hyperthyroidism and ophthalmopathy. Study findings and constraints: From stable hyperthyroidism, ophthalmopathy was set apart by a 13 V-J model. Onset of ophthalmopathy came a median approximately 6 months after the model predicted it.

V was clipped by 5 bases and J by 3 bases, with 13 bases between them. Germline CDR1 is DFQATT and CDR2 is SNEGSKA (reference sequence). The CDR3 totals 13 residues. There were TCR beta CDR3 regions amplified from RNA transcripts. HTBI primers were the set used in a first-round RT-PCR of the TCR CDR3. TCRdb called the multiplex PCR reads again in MiXCR, with one record for every CDR3 protein. The top ten hold about 8.2% of the sample, which has hundreds of thousands of distinct CDR3 sequences, 46% seen once. Any patient presenting with uncontrolled infection, other autoimmune disease, pregnancy or lactation was left out. For the diagnoses, clinical symptoms, serum thyroxine and TRAb, thyroid ultrasound and orbital computed tomography were used. This clonotype occurred many times. Its specificity is not known.

The receptor comes from a woman aged 18-29 years with Graves' hyperthyroidism. This chain uses TRBV20-1 with TRBJ1-1; weak D call: TRBD1 (6 bases). Material for sequencing was peripheral blood or thyroid tissue (not recorded which). In nucleotides, the CDR3 is TGCAGTGCTCCGGGGGCAGGGGACACTGAAGCTTTCTTT. Its translation: CSAPGAGDTEAFF.